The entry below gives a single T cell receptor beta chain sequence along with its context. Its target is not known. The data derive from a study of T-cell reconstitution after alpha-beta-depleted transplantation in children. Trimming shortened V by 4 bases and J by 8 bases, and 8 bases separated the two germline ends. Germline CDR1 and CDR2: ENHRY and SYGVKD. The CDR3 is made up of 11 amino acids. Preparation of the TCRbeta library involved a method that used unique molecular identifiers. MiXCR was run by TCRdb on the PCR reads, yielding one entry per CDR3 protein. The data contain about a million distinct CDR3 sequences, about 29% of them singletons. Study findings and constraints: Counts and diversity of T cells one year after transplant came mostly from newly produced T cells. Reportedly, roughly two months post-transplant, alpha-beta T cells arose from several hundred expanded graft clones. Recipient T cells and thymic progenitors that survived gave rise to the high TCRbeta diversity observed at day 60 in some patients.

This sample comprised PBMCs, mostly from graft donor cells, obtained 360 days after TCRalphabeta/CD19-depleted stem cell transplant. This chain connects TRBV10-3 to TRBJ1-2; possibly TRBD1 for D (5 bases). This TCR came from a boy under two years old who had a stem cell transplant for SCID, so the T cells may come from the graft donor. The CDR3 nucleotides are TGTGCCATCAGTGCGGGGCTCGGCTACACCTTC. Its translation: CAISAGLGYTF.